The entry below describes one TCR beta chain. The CDR3 contains 13 residues. The ends were cut back, 7 bases at V and 2 bases at J, with 9 bases in the middle. Germline V gene data show CDR1 as LNHDA and CDR2 as SQIVND (reference sequence). The data were taken from a study of blood T cell repertoires in COVID-19. Sequencing used immunoSEQ multiplex PCR; TCRdb keeps in-frame clones, though not all of them. The sample gives fewer than 150,000 clones, more than 75% of which show up once; roughly 18% is in the top ten. Specimen: peripheral blood. V gene TRBV19 combines with J gene TRBJ1-3, with D hard to call. This clonotype was sampled from a woman aged 45-59 years who had recovered from COVID-19. The CDR3 nucleotides are TGTGCCAGTAATTCCGGTCCTGGAAACACCATATATTTT. This sequence encodes CASNSGPGNTIYF.